This T cell receptor beta chain appears in the sequencing data of a study of blood T cell repertoires in COVID-19. Background on the study: PBMCs, B-cell-depleted T cells, or T cells provided the cDNA or gDNA that made up the material.

While infection was still active, Seattle patients were enrolled and then followed longitudinally. Original processing notes: Estimates of nucleated cell counts were drawn from the amplification of reference gene primers. Libraries were prepared by immunoSEQ multiplex PCR; TCRdb keeps only in-frame clonotypes and omits some of them. V and J calls and clone size are as listed in that table; D and trimming were resolved from the DNA. Among over 200,000 clones, more than 85% were seen once, and the ten largest hold approximately 2.6%. This CDR3 has 16 amino acids. Losses at the gene ends were 2 bases for V and 4 bases for J; bases not matched to a gene: 6. Germline V gives CDR1 MNHEY, CDR2 SMNVEV (reference sequence). In this sample, this clone turned up a few times.

The V call is TRBV27, the J call TRBJ2-7; 12 bases line up with TRBD1. The TCR was taken from a person aged 18 to 35 with COVID-19, enrolled during active disease. The specimen sequenced was peripheral blood. The CDR3 DNA reads as TGTGCCAGCAGTTTAGAGGGACAGGGGGCCTTGTACGAGCAGTACTTC. Translating gives CASSLEGQGALYEQYF.